The next 12 T cell receptor beta chains were all read from a single sample in a study of blood T cell repertoires in COVID-19. The method was immunoSEQ multiplex PCR; TCRdb's version includes in-frame clones alone and lacks a portion of them. This sample has 120,000 or so clones, with around 81% found just once. Sequencing used peripheral blood. These receptors all stem from a man between 65 and 85 years old with acute or convalescent COVID-19.

V gene TRBV10-3 combines with J gene TRBJ1-5; D might be TRBD1 (5 bases). Germline lookup yields CDR1 ENHRY and CDR2 SYGVKD. V lost 8 bases and J lost 4, with 15 bases in between. The CDR3 has 14 residues. CDR3 DNA sequence: TGTGCCATCGCGAACGGGGGGGGAAATCAGCCCCAGCATTTT. Residues: CAIANGGGNQPQHF.

V is TRBV2 and J is TRBJ1-1; 10 bases are shared with TRBD1. The CDR3 has 15 residues. Germline CDR1 and CDR2: SNHLY and FYNNEI. J was trimmed by 1 base and V by 7 bases; bases with no gene match: 6. CDR3 nucleotide sequence: TGTGCCAGCACTAAGACAGGGGGCGAGAACACTGAAGCTTTCTTT. Its protein is CASTKTGGENTEAFF.

The gene calls are TRBV6-5 and TRBJ1-1; maybe TRBD1 (5 bases). V lost 6 bases and J lost 4, with 15 bases in between. The germline V gene encodes CDR1 MNHEY and CDR2 SVGAGI. The CDR3 is 14 residues long. CDR3 sequence: CASRLSRAPTEAFF. The CDR3 DNA sequence: TGTGCCAGCAGACTTTCCAGGGCTCCCACTGAAGCTTTCTTT.

This clone was counted only a few times. This sequence joins TRBV5-1 and TRBJ2-7; 7 bases map to TRBD2. J lost 0 bases, V lost 0 bases, and 3 bases had no gene match. The CDR3 is 15 residues long. Germline V gene lookup returns CDR1 SGHRS and CDR2 YFSETQ. CDR3 nucleotide sequence: TGCGCCAGCAGCTTGGAGCGGGGTGGCTCCTACGAGCAGTACTTC. Amino acids: CASSLERGGSYEQYF.

In nucleotides, the CDR3 is TGTGCCAGTGCCGCACCGGGACAGGGTGGCTACGAGCAGTACTTC. Its translation is CASAAPGQGGYEQYF. The chain is built from TRBV19 and TRBJ2-7; 9 nucleotides agree with TRBD1. Germline loops: CDR1 LNHDA, CDR2 SQIVND (reference sequence). V was pared by 8 bases and J by 3 bases, with 11 bases of the junction left unmatched. This CDR3 has 15 residues.

J is TRBJ2-2 and V is TRBV6-5, with D perhaps matching TRBD2 (6 bases). The CDR3 has 14 amino acids. The germline V gene has CDR1 MNHEY and CDR2 SVGAGI. Trimming took 11 bases from V and 0 from J, leaving 13 bases between them. The CDR3 region has the DNA TGTGCCGCGAAGGACTACCCGAACACCGGGGAGCTGTTTTTT. It translates to CAAKDYPNTGELFF.

This clone showed up just a few times. This sequence joins TRBV2 and TRBJ1-2; D gene unclear. This CDR3 has 14 amino acids. Per germline, CDR1 SNHLY and CDR2 FYNNEI. Trimming cost V 2 bases and J 4 bases, with 11 bases left between them. Written as DNA, the CDR3 is TGTGCCAGCAGTGAATCCCCAGCGCTCTATGGCTACACCTTC. Translating it yields CASSESPALYGYTF.

CDR3 sequence: CASSPDIFSGNTIYF. CDR3 nucleotide sequence: TGTGCCAGCTCACCGGACATTTTCTCTGGAAACACCATATATTTT. V usage is TRBV18 and J usage is TRBJ1-3; weak D call: TRBD1 (5 bases). With 3 bases removed from V and 0 bases from J, the gap between germline ends came to 9 bases. Germline loops: CDR1 KGHSH, CDR2 LQKENI. CDR3 size: 15 residues. Drawing the rest from reference TRBV18 and TRBJ1-3, the complete variable domain is NAGVMQNPRHLVRRRGQEARLRCSPMKGHSHVYWYRQLPEEGLKFMVYLQKENIIDESGMPKERFSAEFPKEGPSILRIQQVVRGDSAAYFCASSPDIFSGNTIYFGEGSWLTVV.

The V gene is TRBV30, the J gene TRBJ1-3; D is possibly TRBD1 (5 bases). V dropped 5 bases and J dropped 0 bases, with 14 bases sitting between them. From germline, CDR1 is GTSNPN and CDR2 SVGIG (reference sequence). The CDR3 is made up of 15 amino acids. The CDR3 DNA follows: TGTGCCTGGGACCGCCCGGGGGGCTCTGGAAACACCATATATTTT. Its translation is CAWDRPGGSGNTIYF.

The chain joins TRBV6-5 to TRBJ1-1; 8 positions match TRBD1. Germline CDR1 and CDR2: MNHEY and SVGAGI. The CDR3 contains 14 residues. V was clipped by 6 bases and J by 0 bases; unmatched bases: 3. CDR3 protein: CASSLDRVNTEAFF. The CDR3 DNA sequence: TGTGCCAGCAGCCTGGACAGGGTGAACACTGAAGCTTTCTTT.

This chain joins TRBV4-2 and TRBJ1-1; 8 bases agree with TRBD1. V lost 2 bases and J lost 3; bases outside the gene matches: 5. This CDR3 spans 15 amino acids. Germline V gene sequence: CDR1 LGHNA, CDR2 YNFKEQ. CDR3 nucleotides: TGTGCCAGCAGCCAACCAGGGGGCTACGACACTGAAGCTTTCTTT. Protein: CASSQPGGYDTEAFF.

This clone was counted a few times. The V call is TRBV21-1, the J call TRBJ2-2; TRBD1 is the table's D call and was not checked against the DNA. TRBV21-1 is a pseudogene segment. The CDR3 is made up of 16 amino acids. CDR3 bases: TGTGCCAGCAGCAAAGCCCCCACAGGGTCGAGCGGGGAGCTGTTTTTT. Encoded protein: CASSKAPTGSSGELFF.